The 8 T cell receptor beta chains below were found in one sample sequenced in a study of blood T cell repertoires in COVID-19. Using immunoSEQ multiplex PCR, the repertoire was profiled, and TCRdb retains in-frame clones only, with some absent. Of approximately 46,000 clones listed, around 88% are singletons. Sequenced input: peripheral blood. The receptors shown here come from a human donor in a cohort sampled during active COVID-19.

The chain joins TRBV5-1 to TRBJ2-7; 11 bases line up with TRBD2. The CDR3 covers 17 residues. CDR1 and CDR2 from the germline V gene are SGHRS and YFSETQ. The V segment lost 0 bases and the J segment 2 bases; nucleotides outside the gene matches: 7. The CDR3 protein is CASSLEPSGRTTYEQYF. The DNA for the CDR3 is TGCGCCAGCAGCTTGGAACCTAGCGGGAGGACAACCTACGAGCAGTACTTC.

The chain employs TRBV11-2 and TRBJ1-1, with 8 bases matching TRBD1. The J segment lost 0 bases and the V segment lost 0 bases, leaving 3 bases of the junction unmatched. Per the germline V gene, CDR1 is SGHAT and CDR2 is FQNNGV. The CDR3 is 16 amino acids. Here the CDR3 DNA reads TGTGCCAGCAGCTTAGATCCAGGGGGCATGAACACTGAAGCTTTCTTT. Its protein is CASSLDPGGMNTEAFF.

The V call is TRBV4-3, the J call TRBJ2-7; maybe TRBD1 (5 bases). V lost 3 bases, J lost 6 bases, and 12 bases lay in between. The CDR3 has 13 residues. Germline V gene data show CDR1 as LGHNA and CDR2 as YSLEER. CDR3 in DNA: TGCGCCAGCAGCCACACCCAGGGCCGCGAGCAGTACTTC. Translation gives CASSHTQGREQYF.

The chain joins TRBV9 to TRBJ1-5; 9 bases agree with TRBD1. Germline V gene sequence: CDR1 SGDLS, CDR2 YYNGEE. This CDR3 spans 15 amino acids. The V segment lost 0 bases and the J segment 4 bases; nucleotides outside the gene matches: 2. CDR3 in amino acids: CASSVEGTGNQPQHF. For the CDR3, the DNA is TGTGCCAGCAGCGTAGAGGGGACAGGGAATCAGCCCCAGCATTTT.

V and J are TRBV20-1 and TRBJ2-3, with D perhaps TRBD2 (7 bases). This CDR3 has 15 residues. CDR1 and CDR2 (germline): DFQATT, SNEGSKA (reference sequence). The V gene lost 3 bases and the J gene lost 2 bases, with 15 bases spanning the gap. CDR3 in DNA: TGCAGTGCTAGTTGGGGGGGCGACCCCACAGATACGCAGTATTTT. It yields the protein CSASWGGDPTDTQYF.

The chain joins TRBV28 to TRBJ1-2, with 7 bases that match TRBD1. With 2 bases clipped from V and 6 bases from J, the junction kept 0 bases outside the gene matches. Germline V gives CDR1 MDHEN, CDR2 SYDVKM. This CDR3 contains 12 residues. This CDR3 reads CASSLTGDGYTF. In DNA, the CDR3 is TGTGCCAGCAGTTTAACAGGGGATGGCTACACCTTC.

This clone was observed a few times. The chain has TRBV30 and TRBJ1-2; TRBD1 aligns across 8 bases. Looked up from germline, CDR1 is GTSNPN and CDR2 is SVGIG (reference sequence). V gave up 1 base and J gave up 4 bases; unmatched junction bases: 5. The length of the CDR3 is 14 residues. This chain's CDR3 is CAWSARGRPYGYTF. The DNA of the CDR3 is TGTGCCTGGAGTGCCAGGGGGCGCCCCTATGGCTACACCTTC.

A note on this clone: This specimen includes other DNA sequences encoding the same CDR3. This rearrangement joins TRBV7-3 to TRBJ1-3, with unresolved D. Trimming left V 5 bases short and J 4 bases short, with 9 bases between. The CDR3 is 13 amino acids. The germline V gene encodes CDR1 SGHTA and CDR2 FQGTGA. The CDR3 sequence is CASSLDMGNTIYF. The CDR3 DNA follows: TGTGCCAGCAGCCTTGACATGGGAAACACCATATATTTT.